One and the same sample provided the 25 T cell receptor beta chains below, sequenced in a study of T cells in women clearing cervical HPV infection. Libraries were prepared by immunoSEQ multiplex PCR; TCRdb keeps only in-frame clonotypes and omits some of them. The table lists about 35,000 clones. The sequencing input was blood buffy coat. The receptor source for this set is a woman aged 18-70 years with a cervical HPV16 infection that either progressed to CIN3+ or cleared (not recorded which).

The CDR3 reads CASSAGTSRETQYF. Partial CDR3 DNA: TGTGCCAGCAGCGCCGGGACTAGTCGGGAGACG. The chain uses TRBV2 and TRBJ2-3, with 8 bases that match TRBD2. Read coverage stops 3 residues before the CDR3 terminus; the germline J gene supplies the remainder. CDR3 length equals 14 residues. The V gene's germline CDR1 is SNHLY and CDR2 FYNNEI.

Of note for this clone: The CDR3 goes on 3 residues after the read ends, and that part is filled in from the germline J gene. The chain uses TRBV5-6 and TRBJ2-4; possibly TRBD2 for D (6 bases). Germline lookup yields CDR1 SGHDT and CDR2 YYEEEE. The CDR3 is 12 amino acids. This chain's CDR3 is CASSFPGDGQYF. CDR3 bases read: TGTGCCAGCAGCTTTCCGGGGGACGGT.

Concerning this clone itself: The read halts 3 residues ahead of the CDR3 end, with the missing end drawn from the germline J gene. V usage is TRBV5-1 and J usage is TRBJ2-7; weak D call: TRBD2 (6 bases). The CDR3 runs 14 residues. The V and J ends lost 1 base and 6 bases respectively, with 14 bases between them. The V gene's germline CDR1 is SGHRS and CDR2 YFSETQ. The CDR3 DNA, read in part, is TGCGCCAGCAGCTTGTTGGAGGGCCAGCTCGAG. Amino acid sequence: CASSLLEGQLE. The entire CDR3 is CASSLLEGQLEQYF.

Comment on this clone: The read ends 3 residues early relative to the CDR3; the germline J gene fills the gap. This chain joins TRBV20-1 and TRBJ2-3; D might be TRBD1 (5 bases). The V gene lost 5 bases and the J gene lost 6 bases, with 15 bases spanning the gap. Germline V gene lookup returns CDR1 DFQATT and CDR2 SNEGSKA (reference sequence). The CDR3 consists of 13 residues. CDR3: CSAFLPGSDTQYF. CDR3 bases read: TGCAGTGCTTTTCTCCCAGGGTCGGATACG.

To note about this clone: The read gets to within 3 residues of the CDR3 end, and the germline J gene fills in the rest. The V and J genes are TRBV7-9 and TRBJ1-4, with 8 positions matching TRBD1. This CDR3 contains 14 residues. Trimming removed 6 bases from V and 7 bases from J; junction bases left unmatched: 7. Germline V gene data show CDR1 as SEHNR and CDR2 as FQNEAQ (reference sequence). CDR3 DNA, as far as it was read: TGTGCCAGCAGAACGGACAGGGAGGTTGAAAAA. Translation gives CASRTDREVEK. The entire CDR3 sequence reads CASRTDREVEKLFF.

In regard to this clone: The CDR3 goes on 3 residues after the read ends, and that part is filled in from the germline J gene. The chain is built from TRBV6-1 and TRBJ2-3; tentative D call: TRBD2 (6 bases). V was trimmed by 3 bases and J by 0 bases, leaving 13 bases between them. The CDR3 length is 16 residues. Germline V lookup: CDR1 MNHNS, CDR2 SASEGT. The CDR3 DNA, read in part, is TGTGCCAGCAGTGAGAGTATAGCGGTGAGCACAGATACG. Amino acids: CASSESIAVSTDT. The full-length CDR3 reads as CASSESIAVSTDTQYF.

About this clone: Coverage ceases 3 residues before the CDR3 finishes, and the germline J gene fills in the end. The chain joins TRBV11-2 to TRBJ2-3, with 7 bases lining up with TRBD2. Germline V gene lookup returns CDR1 SGHAT and CDR2 FQNNGV. The CDR3 contains 15 residues. Trimming at V came to 5 bases and at J to 0 bases, leaving 5 bases not matched to a gene. The DNA read from the CDR3 is TGTGCCAGCAGCCCGGCTAGCGGAAGCACAGATACG. Protein product: CASSPASGSTDT. The whole CDR3 is CASSPASGSTDTQYF.

As for this clone: The read is 3 residues too short to cover the CDR3 end, so that end is filled in from the germline J gene. The chain joins TRBV20-1 to TRBJ2-5; 8 bases align to TRBD2. From germline, CDR1 is DFQATT and CDR2 SNEGSKA (reference sequence). This CDR3 spans 16 amino acids. J gave up 2 bases and V 3 bases, and 11 bases lay outside the gene matches. CDR3 DNA, as far as it was read: TGCAGTGCTAGGAAGCGAGCGGGGGTAACTCAAGAGACC. This sequence encodes CSARKRAGVTQET. The whole CDR3 region reads CSARKRAGVTQETQYF.

The CDR3 here is CASRPRLAGDNEQFF. CDR3 DNA (partial): TGTGCCAGCAGACCCAGACTAGCGGGGGACAATGAG. The V gene is TRBV7-2, the J gene TRBJ2-1; 12 bases are shared with TRBD2. The sequenced fragment ends 3 residues before the CDR3 boundary, so the rest is inferred from the germline J gene. The trim removed 6 bases at V and 5 bases at J, leaving 5 bases unmatched. Germline CDR1 reads SGHTA; CDR2 reads FQGNSA. The CDR3 covers 15 residues.

As to this clone: The CDR3 goes on 3 residues after the read ends, and that part is filled in from the germline J gene. V is TRBV11-2 and J is TRBJ2-2; D may be TRBD2 (5 bases). The V gene lost 2 bases and the J gene lost 6 bases, with 7 bases spanning the gap. Germline V gene lookup returns CDR1 SGHAT and CDR2 FQNNGV. CDR3 length: 13 residues. The part of the CDR3 DNA that was read is TGTGCCAGCAGCTTAAGTAGCGCCGGGGAG. Its protein is CASSLSSAGE. The full CDR3 protein is CASSLSSAGELFF.

Concerning this clone: The CDR3 is cut off 3 residues early in the read; its end comes from the germline J gene. The chain joins TRBV13 to TRBJ1-1; tentative D call: TRBD1 (6 bases). The CDR3 has 16 amino acids. Germline values: CDR1 PRHDT, CDR2 FYEKMQ (reference sequence). The V end lost 2 bases, the J end lost 1 base, and 14 bases lay between the germline ends. The DNA read from the CDR3 is TGTGCCAGCAGCTTACGGCAGGGGTATAGGAACACTGAA. Protein product: CASSLRQGYRNTE. The full CDR3 protein is CASSLRQGYRNTEAFF.

A word on this clone: Sequencing ends 3 residues short of the CDR3 end; the germline J gene provides the rest. The J gene is TRBJ2-7, the V gene TRBV20-1, with 14 bases lining up with TRBD2. This CDR3 has 15 amino acids. Germline V gene sequence: CDR1 DFQATT, CDR2 SNEGSKA (reference sequence). V was pared by 6 bases and J by 4 bases, with 8 bases of the junction left unmatched. CDR3 DNA, as far as it was read: TGCAGTGCGCGAAGACTAGCGGGAGGGCCTTACGAG. It encodes CSARRLAGGPYE. The full CDR3 is CSARRLAGGPYEQYF.

The covered CDR3 bases are TGTGCCATTACGGTACGGCAGGAAGCTAACTATGGC. It yields the protein CAITVRQEANYG. The entire CDR3 protein is CAITVRQEANYGYTF. V and J are TRBV10-3 and TRBJ1-2; D unclear. Coverage ceases 3 residues before the CDR3 finishes, and the germline J gene fills in the end. The CDR3 length is 15 residues. V dropped 9 bases and J dropped 0 bases, with 17 bases sitting between them. Germline CDR1 is ENHRY and CDR2 is SYGVKD.

Of note for this clone: With the read ending 3 residues before the CDR3 end, the germline J gene is used to fill in that end. The chain is built from TRBV7-2 and TRBJ2-4, with 9 bases lining up with TRBD1. CDR3 length: 14 amino acids. The germline CDR1 and CDR2 sequences are SGHTA and FQGNSA. CDR3 amino acids: CASTHGQGSNGQYF. The DNA read from the CDR3 is TGTGCCAGCACCCACGGACAGGGGTCGAATGGT.

With regard to this clone: Its ends do not fully match the called genes, so a read error is possible. The read is 3 residues too short to cover the CDR3 end, so that end is filled in from the germline J gene. The rearrangement joins TRBV4-2 to TRBJ2-3; 10 bases agree with TRBD2. Germline V gene data show CDR1 as LGHNA and CDR2 as YNFKEQ. The CDR3 extends over 16 amino acids. CDR3 DNA (partial): TGCGCCAGCAGCCCCCATAGCGGGAGGAGCACAGATACG. Translation gives CASSPHSGRSTDT. The whole CDR3 sequence is CASSPHSGRSTDTQYF.

Worth noting for this clone: The sequence runs out 3 residues before the end of the CDR3; the remainder is reconstructed from the germline J gene. The rearrangement uses TRBV7-2 and TRBJ2-2; tentatively, D is TRBD1 (6 bases). This CDR3 comprises 14 residues. Per germline, CDR1 SGHTA and CDR2 FQGNSA. The covered CDR3 bases are TGTGCCAGCAGCTTAGGACAGGAAAATGAAAAG. This encodes CASSLGQENEK. The full CDR3 protein is CASSLGQENEKLFF.

Note on this clone: Coverage ceases 3 residues before the CDR3 finishes, and the germline J gene fills in the end. The V call is TRBV7-9, the J call TRBJ2-3; a possible D gene is TRBD2 (5 bases). Looked up from germline, CDR1 is SEHNR and CDR2 is FQNEAQ (reference sequence). Trimming pared 3 bases from V and 6 bases from J, leaving 10 bases between. CDR3 length equals 13 residues. Incomplete CDR3 DNA: TGTGCCAGCAGCTTGGGTTCGGGGGATACG. This translates into CASSLGSGDT. The full CDR3 protein is CASSLGSGDTQYF.

Comments on this clone: The read comes to an end 3 residues before the CDR3 does, leaving the germline J gene to fill in the end. V is TRBV5-5 and J is TRBJ2-5, with 10 bases aligning to TRBD1. J gave up 2 bases and V 4 bases, and 5 bases lay outside the gene matches. The CDR3 spans 15 residues. CDR1 and CDR2 from the germline V gene are SGHKS and YYEKEE (reference sequence). This CDR3 is CASSDGDRGQETQYF. The sequenced CDR3 bases are TGTGCCAGCAGCGACGGGGACAGGGGACAAGAGACC.

To note about this clone: The read ends 3 residues early relative to the CDR3; the germline J gene fills the gap. The rearrangement joins TRBV5-1 to TRBJ2-2; 8 bases line up with TRBD2. Losses at the gene ends were 0 bases for V and 6 bases for J; bases not matched to a gene: 7. The germline V gene has CDR1 SGHRS and CDR2 YFSETQ. This CDR3 contains 16 residues. Partial CDR3 DNA: TGCGCCAGCAGCTTGGTCTCGACTAGCGAAGCCGGGGAG. Its protein is CASSLVSTSEAGE. The CDR3, in full, reads CASSLVSTSEAGELFF.

Concerning this clone: Coverage ceases 3 residues before the CDR3 finishes, and the germline J gene fills in the end. The chain joins TRBV7-8 to TRBJ2-4, with TRBD2 as a possible D gene (5 bases). Trimming removed 8 bases from V and 6 bases from J, with 14 bases in between. This CDR3 contains 13 residues. Germline values: CDR1 SGHVS, CDR2 FQNEAQ. The CDR3 here is CASGPSSLNIQYF. CDR3 DNA, as far as it was read: TGTGCCAGCGGGCCTTCTAGCCTAAACATT. The whole variable domain, filled in from reference TRBV7-8 and TRBJ2-4, reads GAGVSQSPRYKVAKRGQDVALRCDPISGHVSLFWYQQALGQGPEFLTYFQNEAQLDKSGLPSDRFFAERPEGSVSTLKIQRTQQEDSAVYLCASGPSSLNIQYFGAGTRLSVL.

Comments on this clone: The missing CDR3 end, 3 residues past where the read stops, is filled in from the germline J gene. The chain links TRBV7-2 to TRBJ1-1; D might be TRBD1 (5 bases). This CDR3 comprises 15 residues. Trimming left V 3 bases short and J 3 bases short, with 14 bases between. CDR1 is SGHTA and CDR2 is FQGNSA in the germline V gene. CDR3: CASSFVQGLDTEAFF. CDR3 bases read: TGTGCCAGCAGCTTTGTTCAGGGATTGGACACTGAA.

Note on this clone: Sequence at one end of the junction differs from germline and may be a read error. The read terminates 3 residues before the CDR3 end, so the remaining end is supplied by the germline J gene. The chain joins TRBV5-1 to TRBJ2-3, with 9 positions matching TRBD2. The CDR3 spans 15 residues. CDR1 and CDR2 from the germline V gene are SGHRS and YFSETQ. CDR3 bases read: TGCGCCAGCAGCTTGGGGGCGGGAGGGCCAGAGACG. Translating it yields CASSLGAGGPET. The complete CDR3 sequence is CASSLGAGGPETQYF.

In the case of this clone: The read is 3 residues too short to cover the CDR3 end, so that end is filled in from the germline J gene. The V gene is TRBV7-9, the J gene TRBJ1-6, with D possibly being TRBD1 (6 bases). The CDR3 is made up of 12 amino acids. The V gene lost 1 base and the J gene lost 12 bases, with 7 bases spanning the gap. The germline gives CDR1 SEHNR, CDR2 FQNEAQ (reference sequence). The CDR3 spells CASSLEGGPLHF. CDR3 DNA (partial): TGTGCCAGCAGCTTAGAAGGGGGACCC. Complete variable domain (other parts from reference TRBV7-9 and TRBJ1-6): DTGVSQNPRHKITKRGQNVTFRCDPISEHNRLYWYRQTLGQGPEFLTYFQNEAQLEKSRLLSDRFSAERPKGSFSTLEIQRTEQGDSAMYLCASSLEGGPLHFGNGTRLTVT.

For this clone: The read finishes 3 residues shy of the CDR3 end, and the germline J gene is used to complete it. The rearrangement uses TRBV10-3 and TRBJ1-1, with a tentative D call TRBD1 (6 bases). The CDR3 runs to 14 residues. V gave up 5 bases and J gave up 5 bases, with 15 bases separating them. CDR1 is ENHRY, CDR2 SYGVKD, per germline. The chain's CDR3 is CAISSQGSLTEAFF. The CDR3 bases that were read are TGTGCCATCAGTTCACAGGGTTCGTTAACTGAA.

As for this clone: The read ends 3 residues before the CDR3 terminus; that terminus is restored from the germline J gene. The V and J genes are TRBV2 and TRBJ1-4; unclear D gene. V lost 7 bases, J lost 1 base, and 10 bases lay in between. This CDR3 is 14 amino acids long. The germline V gene encodes CDR1 SNHLY and CDR2 FYNNEI. CDR3 DNA, as far as it was read: TGTGCCAGCAAAGGGTATCGAACTAATGAAAAA. This gives the protein CASKGYRTNEK. The whole CDR3 is CASKGYRTNEKLFF.